The clone carrying this T cell receptor (beta chain) was detected many times. Its antigen remains unknown. This record belongs to a study of Graves' ophthalmopathy and Graves' hyperthyroidism. The study's findings and limits: Also, most clonotypes expanded in the thyroid above 0.001 frequency appeared in blood.

Amplification targeted the TCR beta CDR3 regions, with RNA transcripts as the source material. HTBI-primed RT-PCR formed the first round, and a multiplex PCR formed the second. TCRdb re-analysed the multiplex PCR reads in MiXCR, keeping a single row per CDR3 protein. The sample gives around 590,000 distinct CDR3 sequences, 39% of which show up once; less than 4.5% is in the top ten. Each diagnosis was determined on the basis of clinical symptoms, serum thyroxine, TRAb, thyroid ultrasound and orbital computed tomography. The sequenced material came from peripheral blood or thyroid tissue (not recorded which). The sequence was collected from an adult man with Graves' hyperthyroidism.

The CDR3 DNA is TGCGCCAGTTCCGGGACAGGGGTTTCACCCCTCCACTTT. Translating it yields CASSGTGVSPLHF. This rearrangement joins TRBV10-2 to TRBJ1-6; TRBD1 matches 10 bases. The CDR3 consists of 13 residues. The germline V gene encodes CDR1 WSHSY and CDR2 SAAADI. The V and J ends lost 9 bases and 9 bases, in that order; junction bases with no gene match: 5.